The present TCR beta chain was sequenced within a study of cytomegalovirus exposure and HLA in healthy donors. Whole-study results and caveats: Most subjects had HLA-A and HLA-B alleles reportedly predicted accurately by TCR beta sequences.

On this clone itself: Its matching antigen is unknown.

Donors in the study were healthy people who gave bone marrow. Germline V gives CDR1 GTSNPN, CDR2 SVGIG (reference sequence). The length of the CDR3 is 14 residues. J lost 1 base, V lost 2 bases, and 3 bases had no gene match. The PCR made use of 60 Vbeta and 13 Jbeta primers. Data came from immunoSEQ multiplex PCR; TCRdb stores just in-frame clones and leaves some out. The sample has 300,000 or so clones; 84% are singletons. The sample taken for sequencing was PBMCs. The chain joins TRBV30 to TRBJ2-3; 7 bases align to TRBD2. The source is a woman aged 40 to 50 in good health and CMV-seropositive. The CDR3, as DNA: TGTGCCTGGAGTCTAGCGGCACGCACAGATACGCAGTATTTT. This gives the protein CAWSLAARTDTQYF.